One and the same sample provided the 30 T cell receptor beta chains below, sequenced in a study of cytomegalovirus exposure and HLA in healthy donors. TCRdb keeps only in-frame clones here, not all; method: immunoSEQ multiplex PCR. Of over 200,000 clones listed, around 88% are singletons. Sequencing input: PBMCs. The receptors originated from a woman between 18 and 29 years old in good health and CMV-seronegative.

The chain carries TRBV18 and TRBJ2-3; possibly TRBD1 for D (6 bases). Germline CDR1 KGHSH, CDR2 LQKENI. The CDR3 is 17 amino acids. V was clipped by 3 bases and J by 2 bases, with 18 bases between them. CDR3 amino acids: CASSPTPPGHYTDTQYF. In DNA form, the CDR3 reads TGTGCCAGCTCACCGACCCCCCCGGGACACTACACAGATACGCAGTATTTT.

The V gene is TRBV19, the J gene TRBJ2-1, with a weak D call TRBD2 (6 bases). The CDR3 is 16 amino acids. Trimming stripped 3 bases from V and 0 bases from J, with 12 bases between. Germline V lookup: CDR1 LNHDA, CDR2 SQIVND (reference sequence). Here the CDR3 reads CASSISGVNSYNEQFF. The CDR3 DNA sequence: TGTGCCAGTAGTATTTCGGGGGTGAACTCCTACAATGAGCAGTTCTTC.

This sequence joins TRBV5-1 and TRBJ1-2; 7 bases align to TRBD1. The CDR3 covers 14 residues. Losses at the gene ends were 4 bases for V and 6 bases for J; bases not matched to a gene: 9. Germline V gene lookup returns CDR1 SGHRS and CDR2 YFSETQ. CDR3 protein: CASSPGDRAHGYTF. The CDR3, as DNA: TGCGCCAGCAGCCCCGGAGACAGGGCCCATGGCTACACCTTC.

CDR3 DNA: TGTGCCACCAGCAGTGGAATGGGACAGGGGGAAGCTTTCTTT. It yields the protein CATSSGMGQGEAFF. The V and J genes are TRBV15 and TRBJ1-1; TRBD1 matches at 10 bases. This CDR3 is built from 14 residues. The V and J ends lost 3 bases and 8 bases, in that order; junction bases with no gene match: 6. From germline, CDR1 is LNHNV and CDR2 YYDKDF (reference sequence).

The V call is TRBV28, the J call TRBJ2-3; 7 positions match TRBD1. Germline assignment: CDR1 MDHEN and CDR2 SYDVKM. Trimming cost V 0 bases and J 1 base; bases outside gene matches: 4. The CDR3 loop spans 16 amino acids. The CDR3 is CASSLWTGMGTDTQYF. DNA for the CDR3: TGTGCCAGCAGTTTATGGACAGGGATGGGCACAGATACGCAGTATTTT.

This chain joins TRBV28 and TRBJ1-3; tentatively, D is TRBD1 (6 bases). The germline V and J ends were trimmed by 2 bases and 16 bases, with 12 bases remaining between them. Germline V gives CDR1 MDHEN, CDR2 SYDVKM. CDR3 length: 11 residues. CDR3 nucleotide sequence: TGTGCCAGCAGTTTAGTGGGGGCCCCTTATTTT. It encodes CASSLVGAPYF. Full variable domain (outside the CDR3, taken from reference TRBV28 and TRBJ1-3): DVKVTQSSRYLVKRTGEKVFLECVQDMDHENMFWYRQDPGLGLRLIYFSYDVKMKEKGDIPEGYSVSREKKERFSLILESASTNQTSMYLCASSLVGAPYFGEGSWLTVV.

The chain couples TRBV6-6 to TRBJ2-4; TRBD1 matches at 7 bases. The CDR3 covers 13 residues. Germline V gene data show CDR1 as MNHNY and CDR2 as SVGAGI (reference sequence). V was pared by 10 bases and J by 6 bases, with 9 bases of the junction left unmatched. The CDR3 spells CAIIDRELNIQYF. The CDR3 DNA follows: TGTGCCATCATCGACAGGGAACTAAACATTCAGTACTTC.

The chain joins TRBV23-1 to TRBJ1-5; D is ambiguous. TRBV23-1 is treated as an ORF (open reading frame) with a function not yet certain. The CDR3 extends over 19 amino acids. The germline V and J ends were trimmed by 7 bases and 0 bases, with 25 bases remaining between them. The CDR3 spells CASTRPGLYPPYSNQPQHF. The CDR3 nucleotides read TGCGCCAGCACTCGACCGGGTCTCTACCCCCCTTATAGCAATCAGCCCCAGCATTTT.

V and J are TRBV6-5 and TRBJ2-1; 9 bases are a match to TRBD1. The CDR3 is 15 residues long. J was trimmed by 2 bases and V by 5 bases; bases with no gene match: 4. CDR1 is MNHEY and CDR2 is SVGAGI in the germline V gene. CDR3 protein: CASSPRQGAYNEQFF. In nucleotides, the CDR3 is TGTGCCAGCAGTCCCCGACAGGGGGCCTACAATGAGCAGTTCTTC.

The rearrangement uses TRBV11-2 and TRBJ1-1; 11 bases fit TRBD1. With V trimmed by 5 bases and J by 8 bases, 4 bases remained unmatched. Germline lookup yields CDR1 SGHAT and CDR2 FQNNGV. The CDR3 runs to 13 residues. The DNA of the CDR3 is TGTGCCAGCAGCCTCGGGACAGGGGGAGAAGCTTTCTTT. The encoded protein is CASSLGTGGEAFF.

CDR3 amino acids: CSVRDLGTDTQYF. The CDR3 DNA reads as TGCAGCGTTCGGGACTTGGGAACAGATACGCAGTATTTT. The rearrangement joins TRBV29-1 to TRBJ2-3, with a tentative D call TRBD2 (6 bases). The CDR3 spans 13 residues. Trimming cost V 5 bases and J 3 bases, with 12 bases left between them. Looked up from germline, CDR1 is SQVTM and CDR2 is ANQGSEA.

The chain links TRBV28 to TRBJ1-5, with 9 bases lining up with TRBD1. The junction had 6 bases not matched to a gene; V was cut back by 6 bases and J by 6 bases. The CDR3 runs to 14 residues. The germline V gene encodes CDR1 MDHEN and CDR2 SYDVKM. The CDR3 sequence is CASSRTGGRQPQHF. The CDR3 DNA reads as TGTGCCAGCAGCAGAACAGGGGGCCGTCAGCCCCAGCATTTT.

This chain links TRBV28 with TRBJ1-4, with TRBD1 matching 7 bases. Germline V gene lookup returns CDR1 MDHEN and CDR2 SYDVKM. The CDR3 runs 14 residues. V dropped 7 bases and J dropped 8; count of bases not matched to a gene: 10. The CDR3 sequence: CASITDRDREKLFF. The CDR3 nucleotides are TGTGCCAGCATTACCGACAGGGATCGAGAAAAACTGTTTTTT.

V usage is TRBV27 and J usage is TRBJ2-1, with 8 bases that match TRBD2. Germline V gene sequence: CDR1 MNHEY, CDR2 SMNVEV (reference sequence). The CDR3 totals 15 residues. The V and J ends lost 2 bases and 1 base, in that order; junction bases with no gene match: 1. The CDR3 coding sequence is TGTGCCAGCAGTTTAGAGCGGGAGTCCTACAATGAGCAGTTCTTC. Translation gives CASSLERESYNEQFF.

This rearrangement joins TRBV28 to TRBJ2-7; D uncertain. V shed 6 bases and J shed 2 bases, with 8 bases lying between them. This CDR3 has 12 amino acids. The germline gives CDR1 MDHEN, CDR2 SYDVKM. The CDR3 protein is CASSEAAYEQYF. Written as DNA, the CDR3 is TGTGCCAGCAGCGAAGCTGCCTACGAGCAGTACTTC.

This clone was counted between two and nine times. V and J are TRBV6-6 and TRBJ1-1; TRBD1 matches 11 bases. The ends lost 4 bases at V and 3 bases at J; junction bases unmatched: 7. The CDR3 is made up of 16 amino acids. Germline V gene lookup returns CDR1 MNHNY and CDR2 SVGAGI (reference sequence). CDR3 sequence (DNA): TGTGCCAGCAGTTTATGGACAGGGGGCGATGACACTGAAGCTTTCTTT. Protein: CASSLWTGGDDTEAFF.

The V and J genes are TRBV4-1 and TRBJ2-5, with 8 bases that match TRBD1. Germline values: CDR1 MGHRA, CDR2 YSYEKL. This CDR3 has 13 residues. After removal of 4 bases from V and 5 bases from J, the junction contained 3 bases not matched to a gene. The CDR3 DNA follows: TGCGCCAGCAGCCGGACAGGGAGCGAGACCCAGTACTTC. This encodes CASSRTGSETQYF.

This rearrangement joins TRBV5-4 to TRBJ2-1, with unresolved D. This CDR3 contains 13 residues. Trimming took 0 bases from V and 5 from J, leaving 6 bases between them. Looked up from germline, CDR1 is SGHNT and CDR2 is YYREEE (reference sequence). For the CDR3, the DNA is TGTGCCAGCAGCTTGGGAGGTGACAATGAGCAGTTCTTC. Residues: CASSLGGDNEQFF.

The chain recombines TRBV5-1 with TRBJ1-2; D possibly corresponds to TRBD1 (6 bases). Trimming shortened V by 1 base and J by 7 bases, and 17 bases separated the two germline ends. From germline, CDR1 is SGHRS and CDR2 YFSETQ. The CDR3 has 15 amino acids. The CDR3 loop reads CASSLLGGARLGYTF. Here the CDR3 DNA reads TGCGCCAGCAGCTTGCTGGGGGGGGCGCGACTTGGCTACACCTTC.

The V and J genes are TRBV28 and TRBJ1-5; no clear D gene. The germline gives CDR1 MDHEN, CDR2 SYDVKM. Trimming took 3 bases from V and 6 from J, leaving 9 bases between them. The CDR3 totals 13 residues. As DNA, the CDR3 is TGTGCCAGCAGTTTTTCCCGGGGTCAGCCCCAGCATTTT. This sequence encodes CASSFSRGQPQHF.

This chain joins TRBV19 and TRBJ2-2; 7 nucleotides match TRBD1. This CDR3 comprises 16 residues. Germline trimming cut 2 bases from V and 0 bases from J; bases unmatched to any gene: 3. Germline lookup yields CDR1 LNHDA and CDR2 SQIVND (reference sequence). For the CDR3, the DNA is TGTGCCAGTAGTATACGGGACAGATCGAACACCGGGGAGCTGTTTTTT. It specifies CASSIRDRSNTGELFF.

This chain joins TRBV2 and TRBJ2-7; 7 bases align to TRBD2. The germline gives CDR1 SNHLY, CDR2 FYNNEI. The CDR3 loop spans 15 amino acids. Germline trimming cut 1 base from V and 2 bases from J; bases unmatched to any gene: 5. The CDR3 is CASSEGWGGTYEQYF. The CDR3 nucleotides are TGTGCCAGCAGTGAAGGATGGGGGGGTACCTACGAGCAGTACTTC.

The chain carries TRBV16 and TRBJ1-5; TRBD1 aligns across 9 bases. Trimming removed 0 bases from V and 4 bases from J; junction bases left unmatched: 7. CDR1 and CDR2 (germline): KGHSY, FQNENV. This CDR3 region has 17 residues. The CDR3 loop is CASSQSGAGQGNQPQHF. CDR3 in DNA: TGTGCCAGCAGCCAATCCGGGGCCGGACAGGGGAATCAGCCCCAGCATTTT.

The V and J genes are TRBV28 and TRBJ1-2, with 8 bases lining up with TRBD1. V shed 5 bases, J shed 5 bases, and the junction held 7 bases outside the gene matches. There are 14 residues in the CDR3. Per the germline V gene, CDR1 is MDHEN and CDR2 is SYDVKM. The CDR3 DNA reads TGTGCCAGCAGTAGTGCGGACAGGGCTTATGGCTACACCTTC. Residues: CASSSADRAYGYTF.

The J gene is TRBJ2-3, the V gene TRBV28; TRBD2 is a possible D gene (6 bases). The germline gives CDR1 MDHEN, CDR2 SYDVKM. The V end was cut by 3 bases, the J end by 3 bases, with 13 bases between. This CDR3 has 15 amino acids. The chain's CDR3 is CASSFAGGLTDTQYF. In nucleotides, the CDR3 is TGTGCCAGCAGTTTCGCGGGTGGACTAACAGATACGCAGTATTTT. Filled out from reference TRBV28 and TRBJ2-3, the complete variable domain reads DVKVTQSSRYLVKRTGEKVFLECVQDMDHENMFWYRQDPGLGLRLIYFSYDVKMKEKGDIPEGYSVSREKKERFSLILESASTNQTSMYLCASSFAGGLTDTQYFGPGTRLTVL.

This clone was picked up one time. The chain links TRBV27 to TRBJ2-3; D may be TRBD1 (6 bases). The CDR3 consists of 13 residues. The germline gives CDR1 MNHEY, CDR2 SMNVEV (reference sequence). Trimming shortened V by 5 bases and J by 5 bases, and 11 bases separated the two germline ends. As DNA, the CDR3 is TGTGCCAGCAGTACGATACAGGGAGATACGCAGTATTTT. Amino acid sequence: CASSTIQGDTQYF.

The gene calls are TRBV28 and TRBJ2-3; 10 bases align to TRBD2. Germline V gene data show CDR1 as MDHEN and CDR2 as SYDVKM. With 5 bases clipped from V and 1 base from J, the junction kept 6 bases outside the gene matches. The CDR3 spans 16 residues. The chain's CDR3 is CASSPSGRSGTDTQYF. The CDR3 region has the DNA TGTGCCAGCAGTCCTAGCGGGAGATCTGGCACAGATACGCAGTATTTT.

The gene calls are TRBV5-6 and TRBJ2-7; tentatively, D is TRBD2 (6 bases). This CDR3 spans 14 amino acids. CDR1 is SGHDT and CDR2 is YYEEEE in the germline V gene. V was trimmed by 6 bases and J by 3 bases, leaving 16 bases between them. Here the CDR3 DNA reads TGTGCCAGCACTCAGGCGGAGGGGTTCTACGAGCAGTACTTC. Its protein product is CASTQAEGFYEQYF.

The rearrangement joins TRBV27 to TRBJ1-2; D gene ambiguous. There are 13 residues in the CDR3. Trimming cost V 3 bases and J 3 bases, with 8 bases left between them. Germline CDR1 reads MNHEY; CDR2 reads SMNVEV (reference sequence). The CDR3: CASSLDSHYGYTF. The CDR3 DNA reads TGTGCCAGCAGTTTGGATAGCCACTATGGCTACACCTTC.

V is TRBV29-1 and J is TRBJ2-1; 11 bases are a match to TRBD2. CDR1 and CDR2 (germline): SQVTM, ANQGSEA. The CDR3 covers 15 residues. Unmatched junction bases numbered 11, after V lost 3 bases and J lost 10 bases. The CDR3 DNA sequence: TGCAGCGTTGAGGAAATAGCGGGAGGGTATGGCGAGCAGTTCTTC. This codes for CSVEEIAGGYGEQFF.